This TCR beta chain came from a study of neoadjuvant anti-PD-1 for oral cavity cancer. Study conclusions and caveats: After neoadjuvant nivolumab, PBMC T cell clonality was significantly higher in non-responders than responders.

Method: immunoSEQ multiplex PCR; TCRdb's copy keeps in-frame clones and lacks some. The profile shows about 15,000 clones, roughly 67% of them singletons. Analysis of PBMCs was direct, with no culture step. From germline, CDR1 is MRHNA and CDR2 SNTAGT. Between the trimmed V and J ends, which lost 4 bases and 5 bases, there was a span of 14 bases. The CDR3 is 14 residues long. Notes on this clone: The antigen remains undetermined.

Material: PBMCs, obtained before nivolumab (anti-PD-1) treatment. This TCR was recovered from a person between 40 and 79 years old with oral cavity squamous cell carcinoma. The chain carries TRBV6-4 and TRBJ1-1; TRBD1 is a possible D gene (6 bases). Written as DNA, the CDR3 is TGTGCCAGCAGTGTCGCGGGGGGGCGAACTGAAGCTTTCTTT. Protein sequence: CASSVAGGRTEAFF.